This T cell receptor beta chain was captured in a study of Ad26.COV2.S vaccination and SARS-CoV-2 variants. General study points: Spike-specific CD8+ and CD4+ T cell responses reportedly showed substantial breadth after vaccination.

Germline CDR1 SGHTA, CDR2 FQGTGA. Trimming removed 3 bases at V and 10 bases at J, with 10 bases between. The CDR3 contains 13 residues. Treatment meaning: around 19 received Ad26.COV2.S at low or high dose, single or two shots; several received placebo; per-sample allocation not given. Sampling happened 63 days after the first vaccine or placebo injection. What was given as vaccine was an Ad26 vector encoding Wuhan-strain SARS-CoV-2 spike. The data were produced by immunoSEQ multiplex PCR, yet TCRdb's version contains in-frame clones alone and is incomplete. The profile covers approximately 480,000 clones, with around nine tenths appearing a single time and 13% taken by the ten largest. As to this clone: What it binds is not known.

V usage is TRBV7-3 and J usage is TRBJ1-6, with D unresolved. The clonotype originates from a person between 18 and 65 years old who received the Ad26.COV2.S COVID-19 vaccine or a placebo. The material was peripheral blood, obtained in a trial of Ad26.COV2.S vaccine versus placebo. CDR3 nucleotides: TGTGCCAGCAGCTTTACCACAACGTCACCCCTCCACTTT. Its protein product is CASSFTTTSPLHF.